The T cell receptor beta chain described here comes from a study of cytomegalovirus exposure and HLA in healthy donors. CDR3 length: 14 residues. Germline-derived CDR1 and CDR2 are KGHSH and LQKENI. The V end was cut by 3 bases, the J end by 0 bases, with 9 bases between. Sequencing used immunoSEQ multiplex PCR; TCRdb keeps in-frame clones, though not all of them. The sample contains 330,000 or so clones, approximately 90% of which appear only once. This chain links TRBV18 with TRBJ2-7; no clear D gene. This TCR came from a woman aged 18-30 years in good health and CMV-seronegative. Sample: PBMCs. For the CDR3, the DNA is TGTGCCAGCTCACCCCTAGAAAGCTCCTACGAGCAGTACTTC. Its protein is CASSPLESSYEQYF.